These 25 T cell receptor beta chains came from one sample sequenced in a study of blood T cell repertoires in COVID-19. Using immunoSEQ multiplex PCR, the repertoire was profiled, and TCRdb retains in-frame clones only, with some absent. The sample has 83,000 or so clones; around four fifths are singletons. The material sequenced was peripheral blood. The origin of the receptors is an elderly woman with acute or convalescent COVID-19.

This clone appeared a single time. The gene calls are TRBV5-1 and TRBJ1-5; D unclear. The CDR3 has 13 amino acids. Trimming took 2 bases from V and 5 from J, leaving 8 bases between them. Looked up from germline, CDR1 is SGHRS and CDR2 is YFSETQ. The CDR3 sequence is CASSFGEDQPQHF. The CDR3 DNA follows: TGCGCCAGCAGCTTCGGGGAGGATCAGCCCCAGCATTTT.

DNA for the CDR3: TGTGCCAGCAGCTTAGTGGGTGAGGACACTGAAGCTTTCTTT. Its protein is CASSLVGEDTEAFF. The rearrangement links TRBV7-2 to TRBJ1-1, with D hard to call. This CDR3 is 14 amino acids long. V lost 1 base and J 3 bases, leaving 9 bases between the germline ends. CDR1 and CDR2 from the germline V gene are SGHTA and FQGNSA. Variable domain in full (rest from reference TRBV7-2 and TRBJ1-1): GAGVSQSPSNKVTEKGKDVELRCDPISGHTALYWYRQSLGQGLEFLIYFQGNSAPDKSGLPSDRFSAERTGGSVSTLTIQRTQQEDSAVYLCASSLVGEDTEAFFGQGTRLTVV.

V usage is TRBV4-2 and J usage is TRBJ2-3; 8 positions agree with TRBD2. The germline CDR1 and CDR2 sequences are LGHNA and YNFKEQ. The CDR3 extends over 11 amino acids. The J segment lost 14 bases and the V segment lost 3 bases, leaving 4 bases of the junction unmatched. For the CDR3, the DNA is TGTGCCAGCAGCCAGGGGACTAGGACGTATTTT. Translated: CASSQGTRTYF.

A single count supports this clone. The CDR3 sequence: CASSEAQGLVTEAFF. In DNA, the CDR3 is TGTGCCAGCTCAGAGGCACAGGGGCTCGTCACTGAAGCTTTCTTT. The chain is built from TRBV18 and TRBJ1-1; 7 bases align to TRBD1. The J segment lost 4 bases and the V segment lost 5 bases, leaving 10 bases of the junction unmatched. Germline-derived CDR1 and CDR2 are KGHSH and LQKENI. The CDR3 is made up of 15 amino acids.

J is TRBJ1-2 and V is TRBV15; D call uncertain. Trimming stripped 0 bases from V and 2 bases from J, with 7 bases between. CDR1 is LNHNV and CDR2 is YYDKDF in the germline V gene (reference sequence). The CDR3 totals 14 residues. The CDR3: CATSRDRGNYGYTF. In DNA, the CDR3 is TGTGCCACCAGCAGAGATAGAGGGAACTATGGCTACACCTTC.

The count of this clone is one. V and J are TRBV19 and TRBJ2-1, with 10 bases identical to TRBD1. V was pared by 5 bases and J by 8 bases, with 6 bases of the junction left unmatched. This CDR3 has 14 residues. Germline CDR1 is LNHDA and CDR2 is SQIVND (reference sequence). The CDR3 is CASSSGTGAHEQFF. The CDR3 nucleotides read TGTGCCAGTAGTTCAGGGACAGGGGCCCATGAGCAGTTCTTC.

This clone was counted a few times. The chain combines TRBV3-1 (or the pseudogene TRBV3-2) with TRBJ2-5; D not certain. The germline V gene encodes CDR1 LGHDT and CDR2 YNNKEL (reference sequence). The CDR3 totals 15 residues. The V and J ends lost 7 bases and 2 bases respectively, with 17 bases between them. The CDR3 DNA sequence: TGTGCCAGCACCCCGAGGATGGGTCAGCAAGAGACCCAGTACTTC. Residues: CASTPRMGQQETQYF.

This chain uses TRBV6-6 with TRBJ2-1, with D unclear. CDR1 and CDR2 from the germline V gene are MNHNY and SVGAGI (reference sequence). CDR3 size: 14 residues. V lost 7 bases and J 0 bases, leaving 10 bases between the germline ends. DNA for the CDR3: TGTGCCAGCACCGACACCCGCTCCTACAATGAGCAGTTCTTC. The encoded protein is CASTDTRSYNEQFF.

The CDR3 nucleotides read TGTGCCAGCAGCCGAAAGGCTAGCGGGGGGCTCTCAGAGACCCAGTACTTC. Translating gives CASSRKASGGLSETQYF. This sequence joins TRBV7-6 and TRBJ2-5; TRBD2 agrees at 11 bases. Germline CDR1 is SGHVS and CDR2 is FNYEAQ. The CDR3 has 17 residues. V lost 5 bases to trimming and J lost 4 bases; unmatched junction nucleotides: 12. Full variable domain (rest looked up from reference TRBV7-6 and TRBJ2-5): GAGVSQSPRYKVTKRGQDVALRCDPISGHVSLYWYRQALGQGPEFLTYFNYEAQQDKSGLPNDRFSAERPEGSISTLTIQRTEQRDSAMYRCASSRKASGGLSETQYFGPGTRLLVL.

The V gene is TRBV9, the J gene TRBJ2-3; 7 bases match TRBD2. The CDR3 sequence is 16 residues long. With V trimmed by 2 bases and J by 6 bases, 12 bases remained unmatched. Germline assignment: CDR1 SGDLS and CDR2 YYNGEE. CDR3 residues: CASSVGGLVRGDTQYF. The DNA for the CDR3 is TGTGCCAGCAGCGTTGGCGGACTAGTTCGAGGCGATACGCAGTATTTT.

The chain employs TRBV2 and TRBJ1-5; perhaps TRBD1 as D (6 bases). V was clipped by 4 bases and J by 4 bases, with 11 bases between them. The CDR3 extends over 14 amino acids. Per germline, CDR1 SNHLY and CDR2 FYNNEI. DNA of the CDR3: TGTGCCAGCAGTGCAGGGGTTGGGAATCAGCCCCAGCATTTT. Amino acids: CASSAGVGNQPQHF.

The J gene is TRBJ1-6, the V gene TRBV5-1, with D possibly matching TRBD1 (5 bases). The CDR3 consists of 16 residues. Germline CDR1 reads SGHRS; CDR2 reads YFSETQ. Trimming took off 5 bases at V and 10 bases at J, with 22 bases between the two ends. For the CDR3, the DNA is TGCGCCAGCAGACTAACGCTGGACACCTCTTTCTCACCCCTCCACTTT. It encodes CASRLTLDTSFSPLHF.

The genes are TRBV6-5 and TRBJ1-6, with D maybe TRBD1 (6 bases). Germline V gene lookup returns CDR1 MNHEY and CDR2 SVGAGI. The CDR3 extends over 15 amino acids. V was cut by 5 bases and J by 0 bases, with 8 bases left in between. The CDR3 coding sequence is TGTGCCAGCAGTCTGGACAGCTCCTATAATTCACCCCTCCACTTT. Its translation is CASSLDSSYNSPLHF.

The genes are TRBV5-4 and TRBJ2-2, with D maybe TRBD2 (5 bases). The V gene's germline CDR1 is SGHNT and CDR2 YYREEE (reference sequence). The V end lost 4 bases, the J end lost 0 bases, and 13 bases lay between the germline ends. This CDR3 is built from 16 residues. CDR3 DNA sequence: TGTGCCAGCAGCGGACCCCGGACTCCGAACACCGGGGAGCTGTTTTTT. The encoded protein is CASSGPRTPNTGELFF. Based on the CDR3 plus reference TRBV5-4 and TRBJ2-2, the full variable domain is ETGVTQSPTHLIKTRGQQVTLRCSSQSGHNTVSWYQQALGQGPQFIFQYYREEENGRGNFPPRFSGLQFPNYSSELNVNALELDDSALYLCASSGPRTPNTGELFFGEGSRLTVL.

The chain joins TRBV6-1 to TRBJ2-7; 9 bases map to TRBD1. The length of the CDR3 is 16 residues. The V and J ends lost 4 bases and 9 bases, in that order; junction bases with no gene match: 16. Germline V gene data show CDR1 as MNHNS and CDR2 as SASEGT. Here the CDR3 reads CASSAPPGQGEVGQYF. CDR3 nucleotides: TGTGCCAGCAGTGCCCCACCGGGACAGGGCGAAGTAGGGCAGTACTTC.

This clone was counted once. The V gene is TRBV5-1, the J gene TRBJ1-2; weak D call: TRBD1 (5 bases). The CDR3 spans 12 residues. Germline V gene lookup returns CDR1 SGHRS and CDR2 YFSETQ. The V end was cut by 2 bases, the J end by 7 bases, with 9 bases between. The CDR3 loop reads CASSFTGSGYTF. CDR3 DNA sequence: TGCGCCAGCAGCTTTACAGGCTCTGGCTACACCTTC.

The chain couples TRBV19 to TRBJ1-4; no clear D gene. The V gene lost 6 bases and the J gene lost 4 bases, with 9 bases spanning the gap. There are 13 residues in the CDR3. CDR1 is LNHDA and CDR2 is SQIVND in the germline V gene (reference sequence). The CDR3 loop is CASRRVGNEKLFF. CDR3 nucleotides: TGTGCCAGTAGGAGGGTTGGTAATGAAAAACTGTTTTTT. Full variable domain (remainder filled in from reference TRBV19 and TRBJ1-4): DGGITQSPKYLFRKEGQNVTLSCEQNLNHDAMYWYRQDPGQGLRLIYYSQIVNDFQKGDIAEGYSVSREKKESFPLTVTSAQKNPTAFYLCASRRVGNEKLFFGSGTQLSVL.

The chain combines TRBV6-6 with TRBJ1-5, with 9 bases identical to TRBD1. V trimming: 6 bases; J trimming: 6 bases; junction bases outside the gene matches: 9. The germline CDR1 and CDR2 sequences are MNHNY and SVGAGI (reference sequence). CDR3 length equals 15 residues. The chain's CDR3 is CASSLQGAQGQPQHF. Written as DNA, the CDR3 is TGTGCCAGCAGCCTACAGGGGGCGCAGGGTCAGCCCCAGCATTTT.

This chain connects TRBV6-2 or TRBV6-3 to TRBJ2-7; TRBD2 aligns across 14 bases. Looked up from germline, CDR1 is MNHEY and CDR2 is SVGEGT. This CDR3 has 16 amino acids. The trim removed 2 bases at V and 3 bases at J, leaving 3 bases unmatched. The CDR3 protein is CASSYGGTSGSYEQYF. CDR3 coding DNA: TGTGCCAGCAGTTACGGGGGGACTAGCGGGAGCTACGAGCAGTACTTC.

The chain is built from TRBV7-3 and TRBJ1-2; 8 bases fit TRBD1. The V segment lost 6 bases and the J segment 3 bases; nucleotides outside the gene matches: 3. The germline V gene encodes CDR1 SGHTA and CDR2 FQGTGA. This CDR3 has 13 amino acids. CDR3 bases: TGTGCCAGCAGTCAGGACAGGGACTATGGCTACACCTTC. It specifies CASSQDRDYGYTF.

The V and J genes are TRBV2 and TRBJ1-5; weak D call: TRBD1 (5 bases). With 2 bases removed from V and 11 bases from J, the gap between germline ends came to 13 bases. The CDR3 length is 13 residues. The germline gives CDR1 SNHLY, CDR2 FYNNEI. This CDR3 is CASSERRDVSQHF. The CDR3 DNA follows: TGTGCCAGCAGTGAACGCAGGGATGTGTCCCAGCATTTT.

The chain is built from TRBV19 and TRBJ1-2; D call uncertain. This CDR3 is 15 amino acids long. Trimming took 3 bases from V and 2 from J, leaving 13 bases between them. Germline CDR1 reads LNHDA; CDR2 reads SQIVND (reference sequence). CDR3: CASSIAGPLNYGYTF. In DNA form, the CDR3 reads TGTGCCAGTAGTATCGCAGGCCCTCTCAACTATGGCTACACCTTC.

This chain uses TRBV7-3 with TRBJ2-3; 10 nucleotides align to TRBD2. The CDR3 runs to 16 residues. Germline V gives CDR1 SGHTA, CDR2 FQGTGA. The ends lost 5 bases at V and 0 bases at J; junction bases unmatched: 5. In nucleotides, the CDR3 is TGTGCCAGCAGCCTTCAACTAGCGGGGAGCACAGATACGCAGTATTTT. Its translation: CASSLQLAGSTDTQYF.

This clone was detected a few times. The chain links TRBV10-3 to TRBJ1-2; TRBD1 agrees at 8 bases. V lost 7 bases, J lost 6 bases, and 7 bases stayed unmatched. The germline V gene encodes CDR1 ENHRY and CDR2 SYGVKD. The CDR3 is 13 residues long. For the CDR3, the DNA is TGTGCCATCAACATCGACAGGGGTAATGGCTACACCTTC. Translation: CAINIDRGNGYTF.

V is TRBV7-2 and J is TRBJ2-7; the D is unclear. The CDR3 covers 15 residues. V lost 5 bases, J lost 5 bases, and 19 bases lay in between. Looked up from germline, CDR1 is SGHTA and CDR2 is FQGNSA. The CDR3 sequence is CASSPSQSLLDEQYF. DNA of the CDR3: TGTGCCAGCAGCCCCTCGCAGTCCCTCCTAGACGAGCAGTACTTC.